Sequencing of this T cell receptor (beta chain) was carried out in a study of T cell repertoires in cytomegalovirus infection. Overall study context: The public TCR beta signatures pointed to both CMV infection and matching HLA type.

This clonotype was observed a few times. Its antigen is undetermined. TCRdb re-called the reads with MiXCR, one entry per CDR3 protein. The sample shows roughly 230,000 distinct CDR3 sequences, 15% to 20% of them seen only once. The ends were cut back, 5 bases at V and 2 bases at J, with 7 bases in the middle. The germline V gene has CDR1 LNHNV and CDR2 YYDKDF (reference sequence). This CDR3 contains 13 residues. General study findings and limits: Frequencies of public TCR beta families were cumulated, and this identified carriers of CMV plus the relevant HLA. Clonotype analysis showed dominance of the ex vivo response by HLA-C-restricted CMV-specific TCR beta clonotypes.

The chain is built from TRBV15 and TRBJ1-5; no clear D. The sample comprised CD8+ T cells from PBMCs. The clonotype comes from a human donor in good health (CMV status not recorded). Some clones in this sample may be carry-over from other donors' samples. Here the CDR3 reads CATSEVRNQPQHF. The CDR3 DNA reads as TGTGCCACCAGCGAGGTGCGCAATCAGCCCCAGCATTTT.